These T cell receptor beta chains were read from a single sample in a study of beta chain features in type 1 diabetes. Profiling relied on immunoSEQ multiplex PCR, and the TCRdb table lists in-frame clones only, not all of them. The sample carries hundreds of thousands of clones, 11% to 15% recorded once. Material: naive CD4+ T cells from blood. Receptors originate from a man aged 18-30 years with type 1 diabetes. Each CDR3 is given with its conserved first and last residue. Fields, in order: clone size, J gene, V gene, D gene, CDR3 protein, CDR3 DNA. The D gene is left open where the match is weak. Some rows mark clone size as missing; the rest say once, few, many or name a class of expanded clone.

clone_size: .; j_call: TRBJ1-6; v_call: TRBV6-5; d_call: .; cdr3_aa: CASSPRTQPSPLHF; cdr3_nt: TGTGCCAGCAGTCCCCGGACACAGCCCTCACCCCTCCACTTT
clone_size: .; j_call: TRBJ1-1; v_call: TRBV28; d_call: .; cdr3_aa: CASSFLQGRTEAFF; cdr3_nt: TGTGCCAGCAGTTTCCTACAGGGTCGCACTGAAGCTTTCTTT
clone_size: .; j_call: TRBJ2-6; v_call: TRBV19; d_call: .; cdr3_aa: CASSGANVLTF; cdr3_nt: TGTGCCAGTAGTGGAGCCAACGTCCTGACTTTC
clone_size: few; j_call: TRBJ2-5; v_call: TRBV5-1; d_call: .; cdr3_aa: CASSSSPGETQYF; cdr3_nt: TGCGCCAGCAGCTCTTCTCCGGGAGAGACCCAGTACTTC
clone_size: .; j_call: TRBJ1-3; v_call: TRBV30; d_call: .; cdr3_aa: CAWSVRGNTIYF; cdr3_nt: TGTGCCTGGAGTGTACGAGGAAACACCATATATTTT
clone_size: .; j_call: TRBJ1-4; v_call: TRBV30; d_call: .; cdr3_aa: CAWSIGLFNEKLFF; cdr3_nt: TGTGCCTGGAGTATCGGGCTGTTTAATGAAAAACTGTTTTTT
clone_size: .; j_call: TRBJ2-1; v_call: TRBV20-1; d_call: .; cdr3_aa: CSARAAGQQFF; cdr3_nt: TGCAGTGCTAGAGCCGCGGGTCAGCAGTTCTTC
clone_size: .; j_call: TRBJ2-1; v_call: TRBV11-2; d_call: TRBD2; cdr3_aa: CASSFSGSSYNEQFF; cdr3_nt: TGTGCCAGCAGCTTTAGCGGGAGCTCCTACAATGAGCAGTTCTTC
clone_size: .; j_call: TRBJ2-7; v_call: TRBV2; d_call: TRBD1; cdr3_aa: CVIRDRLLGEQYF; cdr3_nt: TGTGTCATCCGGGACAGGCTTCTAGGAGAGCAGTACTTC
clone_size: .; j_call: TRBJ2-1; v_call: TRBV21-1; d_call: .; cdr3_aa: CASSKGGRISYNEQFF; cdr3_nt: TGTGCCAGCAGCAAAGGGGGCAGGATTTCCTACAATGAGCAGTTCTTC
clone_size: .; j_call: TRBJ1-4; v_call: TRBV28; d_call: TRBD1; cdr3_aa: CASLTGRGEKLFF; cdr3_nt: TGTGCCAGCTTGACAGGGAGGGGTGAAAAACTGTTTTTT
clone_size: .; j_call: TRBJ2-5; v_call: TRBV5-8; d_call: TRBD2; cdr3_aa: CASSFGTSGGRETQYF; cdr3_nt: TGTGCCAGCAGCTTCGGGACTAGCGGGGGACGGGAGACCCAGTACTTC
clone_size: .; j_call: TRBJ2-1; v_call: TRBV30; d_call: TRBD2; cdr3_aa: CAWTPYGRESYNEQFF; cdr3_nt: TGTGCCTGGACCCCCTATGGGAGGGAATCCTACAATGAGCAGTTCTTC
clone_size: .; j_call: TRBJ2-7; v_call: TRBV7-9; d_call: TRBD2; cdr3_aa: CASSLGGTSDYEQYF; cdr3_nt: TGTGCCAGCAGCTTAGGCGGGACTAGCGACTACGAGCAGTACTTC
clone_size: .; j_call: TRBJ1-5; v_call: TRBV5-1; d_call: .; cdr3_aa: CASSPQGNQPQHF; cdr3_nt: TGCGCCAGCAGCCCACAGGGTAATCAGCCCCAGCATTTT